The rows below give T cell receptor beta chains drawn from one sample of a study of beta chain features in type 1 diabetes. Measured with immunoSEQ multiplex PCR; TCRdb has only the in-frame clones, and not every one. The sample gives around 190,000 clones, less than 15% of which show up once; 0.62% is in the top ten. Sequencing was carried out using central memory CD4+ T cells from blood. Receptors originate from a woman under 30 in good health. Both conserved end residues are part of each CDR3. Each record gives: V gene, D gene, J gene, clone size, CDR3 DNA, CDR3 protein. D genes are given only for firm matches. Not all rows give a size; the values are once, few, many and, for expanded clones, a class.

>TRBV5-1|TRBD1|TRBJ1-4|NA
TGCGCCAGCAGGGACAGGGATGATGAAAAACTGTTTTTT
CASRDRDDEKLFF
>TRBV29-1|TRBD1|TRBJ1-3|few
TGCAGCGTTGAACCAGGGACAGACTCTGGAAACACCATATATTTT
CSVEPGTDSGNTIYF
>TRBV6-4|NA|TRBJ1-5|NA
TGTGCCAGCAGTCTCGAGGTCAATCAGCCCCAGCATTTT
CASSLEVNQPQHF
>TRBV18|TRBD1|TRBJ1-5|NA
TGTGCCAGCTCACCCGACAGGGGGATGCCCCAGCATTTT
CASSPDRGMPQHF
>TRBV29-1|NA|TRBJ2-5|few
TGCAGCCCTGTGAGCAGGGAGACCCAGTACTTC
CSPVSRETQYF
>TRBV27|TRBD2|TRBJ2-3|NA
TGTGCCAGCAGTTTAATGGCGGGAGACAATACGCAGTATTTT
CASSLMAGDNTQYF
>TRBV19|TRBD2|TRBJ2-1|NA
TGTGCCAGTAGTAGACAGCGGGAGGCCTACAATGAGCAGTTCTTC
CASSRQREAYNEQFF
>TRBV16|NA|TRBJ2-1|NA
TGTGCCAGCAGCCAGGCACCTAGGACTAACAATGAGCAGTTCTTC
CASSQAPRTNNEQFF
>TRBV29-1|TRBD1|TRBJ1-2|few
TGCAGCGTTGTGAGGGGGCGCATGGATGGCTACACCTTC
CSVVRGRMDGYTF
>TRBV5-1|TRBD1|TRBJ1-2|NA
TGCGCCAGCAGCCGGGGACAGGGATCGCAAAATGGCTACACCTTC
CASSRGQGSQNGYTF
>TRBV7-8|TRBD1|TRBJ1-5|few
TGTGCCAGCAGCTCCGACAGGGGTGGCGGGCAGCCCCAGCATTTT
CASSSDRGGGQPQHF
>TRBV7-2|NA|TRBJ1-4|few
TGTGCCAGCAGCTTACGGACAGCTAATGAAAAACTGTTTTTT
CASSLRTANEKLFF
>TRBV5-1|NA|TRBJ2-1|few
TGCGCCAGCAGCCAGAGAAGAGGGGGTGAGCAGTTCTTC
CASSQRRGGEQFF
>TRBV5-1|NA|TRBJ2-5|few
TGCGCCAGCAGCTTCGAGCTAGAGACCCAGTACTTC
CASSFELETQYF
>TRBV19|TRBD2|TRBJ2-3|NA
TGTGCCAGTAGTATGCGGGAGGATCGCACAGATACGCAGTATTTT
CASSMREDRTDTQYF
>TRBV18|NA|TRBJ2-3|NA
TGTGCCAGCTCACGGGACTTAGGCACAGATACGCAGTATTTT
CASSRDLGTDTQYF
>TRBV4-1|NA|TRBJ1-2|NA
TGCGCCAGCAGCCAACCTGATCACGCAGGGAACTATGGCTACACCTTC
CASSQPDHAGNYGYTF
>TRBV28|TRBD1|TRBJ2-7|few
TGTGCCAGCAGTTTAGTGACAGGGACCTACGAGCAGTACTTC
CASSLVTGTYEQYF
>TRBV18|NA|TRBJ1-2|NA
TGTGCCAGCTCACCTCAAGGTCACCGGGAGATGTATGGCTACACCTTC
CASSPQGHREMYGYTF
>TRBV30|TRBD1|TRBJ2-7|few
TGTGCCTGGAGTCGGGACAGACCCTACGAGCAGTACTTC
CAWSRDRPYEQYF
>TRBV19|TRBD1|TRBJ2-6|NA
TGTGCCAGTACCCAAGGGCTATTGGACAGGGGCCCCCGTAGAGGGGCCAACGTCCTGACTTTC
CASTQGLLDRGPRRGANVLTF
>TRBV7-3|NA|TRBJ1-2|few
TGTGCCAGCAGCCGTCTCGGACACGATGGCTACACCTTC
CASSRLGHDGYTF
>TRBV2|TRBD2|TRBJ2-1|NA
TGTGCCAGCACTCGGGAGGACCTTTCCTACAATGAGCAGTTCTTC
CASTREDLSYNEQFF
>TRBV5-4|TRBD2|TRBJ2-3|few
TGTGCCAGCAGCCCCACTAGCGGGGAGCGAGATACGCAGTATTTT
CASSPTSGERDTQYF
>TRBV28|TRBD2|TRBJ2-7|NA
TGTGCCAGCGGAACTACTGGGGGGACTAGCGGGAGAGGGCAGTACTTC
CASGTTGGTSGRGQYF
>TRBV5-1|NA|TRBJ2-1|NA
TGCGCCAGCAGCTTCGCTAGCGACGGGGATGAGCAGTTCTTC
CASSFASDGDEQFF
>TRBV6-1|TRBD2|TRBJ2-1|few
TGTGCCAGCAGTGTGCTCCTAGCGGGAGCATTGTACAATGAGCAGTTCTTC
CASSVLLAGALYNEQFF
>TRBV4-2|NA|TRBJ2-1|NA
TGTGCCAGCAGCCAAGATGGGGGGAGTAGGTCCGTTGAGCAGTTCTTC
CASSQDGGSRSVEQFF
>TRBV5-1|NA|TRBJ2-1|NA
TGCGCCAGCAGCTTTGGCAGTTACAATGAGCAGTTCTTC
CASSFGSYNEQFF
>TRBV11-2|TRBD2|TRBJ2-1|few
TGTGCCAGCAGCCCCGGGACTAGCGGTTACAATGAGCAGTTCTTC
CASSPGTSGYNEQFF
>TRBV2|TRBD2|TRBJ2-1|few
TGTGCCAGCAGTGAAGCGGGAGGGCCCTACAATGAGCAGTTCTTC
CASSEAGGPYNEQFF
>TRBV29-1|NA|TRBJ2-4|NA
TGCAGCGTTGACCGACCAAATGGGGGGACGGGCGGCAAAAACATTCAGTACTTC
CSVDRPNGGTGGKNIQYF
>TRBV18|NA|TRBJ1-1|NA
TGTGCCAGCTCAGCTACAGGGCCGAACACTGAAGCTTTCTTT
CASSATGPNTEAFF
>TRBV28|NA|TRBJ1-4|few
TGTGCCAGCAGTTTCGGGGGGGCTTCTAATGAAAAACTGTTTTTT
CASSFGGASNEKLFF
>TRBV9|TRBD2|TRBJ2-1|NA
TGTGCCAGCAGCGCATTAGCGGGAGGGGTGTCGTATGAGCAGTTCTTC
CASSALAGGVSYEQFF
>TRBV30|NA|TRBJ2-7|many
TGTGCCTGGAGTGTACGGTACGAGCAGTACTTC
CAWSVRYEQYF
>TRBV28|TRBD2|TRBJ2-3|few
TGTGCCAGCGTTAGAATGGCGGGAGGTACAGATACGCAGTATTTT
CASVRMAGGTDTQYF
>TRBV15|TRBD1|TRBJ1-5|few
TGTGCCACCAGCAGGCGTCGGACAGGGACCCTCAATCAGCCCCAGCATTTT
CATSRRRTGTLNQPQHF
>TRBV30|TRBD1|TRBJ2-4|NA
TGTGCCTGGAGTGTCGGGACAGCCCTAGCCAAAAACATTCAGTACTTC
CAWSVGTALAKNIQYF
>TRBV6-1|NA|TRBJ1-5|NA
TGTGCCAGCAGTACACCACAGGGACGGGATCAGCCCCAGCATTTT
CASSTPQGRDQPQHF
>TRBV7-3|TRBD2|TRBJ2-7|NA
TGTGCCAGCAGCTTACTAGCGGAAGTCTCCTACGAGCAGTACTTC
CASSLLAEVSYEQYF
>TRBV28|TRBD1|TRBJ2-2|few
TGTGCCAGCAGTTTATGGGGGACAGGGAACACCGGGGAGCTGTTTTTT
CASSLWGTGNTGELFF
>TRBV11-1|NA|TRBJ2-3|few
TGTGCCAGCAGCCCTATGGCGGGAACAAATACGCAGTATTTT
CASSPMAGTNTQYF
>TRBV2|TRBD1|TRBJ1-5|NA
TGTGCCAGCAGCGGAGACAGGGGGCGAACTAGCAATCAGCCCCAGCATTTT
CASSGDRGRTSNQPQHF
>TRBV30|TRBD2|TRBJ2-2|NA
TGTGCCTGGAGTGGACTAGCGGGAGGGGTCGGGGAGCTGTTTTTT
CAWSGLAGGVGELFF
>TRBV5-1|NA|TRBJ2-1|NA
TGCGCCAGCAGGGAGGCAGGCGGGGGCGGTGGAGGCTACAATGAGCAGTTCTTC
CASREAGGGGGGYNEQFF
>TRBV4-2|TRBD1|TRBJ2-6|few
TGTGCCAGCAGCCCGGGACAGGGGGCCGCAGGGGCCAACGTCCTGACTTTC
CASSPGQGAAGANVLTF
>TRBV6-6|NA|TRBJ1-2|NA
TGTGCCAGCAGGGACCCTGGGGGCGCTTCCTATGGCTACACCTTC
CASRDPGGASYGYTF
>TRBV18|NA|TRBJ1-1|few
TGTGCCAGCTCACCCCAGGGCGGGAACACTGAAGCTTTCTTT
CASSPQGGNTEAFF
>TRBV11-2|NA|TRBJ2-1|few
TGTGCCAGCAGCTTACAGGCTCTCAGCTCCTACAATGAGCAGTTCTTC
CASSLQALSSYNEQFF
>TRBV7-6|NA|TRBJ2-1|NA
TGTGCCTTTGGCGGGTCCAATGAGCAGTTCTTC
CAFGGSNEQFF
>TRBV30|TRBD1|TRBJ1-1|NA
TGTGCCTGGGTCCCTGCTGAGGGGGCTGACACTGAAGCTTTCTTT
CAWVPAEGADTEAFF
>TRBV7-9|NA|TRBJ2-3|few
TGTGCCAGCAGCTTAGGTGGACTCCTCACAGATACGCAGTATTTT
CASSLGGLLTDTQYF
>TRBV11-3|TRBD2|TRBJ2-1|few
TGTGCCAGCAGCTTAGACCTAGCGGGAGGGGATGAGCAGTTCTTC
CASSLDLAGGDEQFF
>TRBV29-1|NA|TRBJ1-1|NA
TGCAGCGTTTTTGGGGCCAGAAACACTGAAGCTTTCTTT
CSVFGARNTEAFF